A single sample gave rise to the 4 T cell receptor beta chains below, sequenced in a study of cytomegalovirus exposure and HLA in healthy donors. 13 Jbeta primers and 60 Vbeta primers were used for the PCR. TCRdb keeps only in-frame clones here, not all; method: immunoSEQ multiplex PCR. The table has 100,000 to 120,000 clones, around 15% seen once. What was sequenced was PBMCs. Receptors originate from a female donor in good health and CMV-seronegative.

The chain employs TRBV5-1 and TRBJ1-2; D perhaps matches TRBD1 (5 bases). The CDR3 length is 14 residues. The germline CDR1 and CDR2 sequences are SGHRS and YFSETQ. Trimming took 5 bases from V and 4 from J, leaving 15 bases between them. This CDR3 is CASRSDSPSYGYTF. The CDR3 DNA sequence: TGCGCCAGCAGATCCGACAGTCCATCCTATGGCTACACCTTC.

V gene TRBV14 combines with J gene TRBJ2-5; TRBD2 aligns across 8 bases. Germline V gene sequence: CDR1 SGHDN, CDR2 FVKESK. Trimming at V came to 8 bases and at J to 3 bases, leaving 5 bases not matched to a gene. The CDR3 runs 13 residues. The CDR3 loop is CASSGLDEETQYF. The CDR3 DNA sequence: TGTGCCAGCTCGGGACTAGATGAAGAGACCCAGTACTTC.

Concerning this clone itself: One end of the junction does not line up with germline, which may come from a read error. The chain has TRBV5-3 and TRBJ2-3; no clear D gene. TRBV5-3 is an open reading frame, and its role is uncertain. The CDR3 is 15 residues long. The DNA of the CDR3 is TGTGCCAGAAGTTTGGCCCCACACGATCCAGATACGCAGTATTTT. This encodes CARSLAPHDPDTQYF.

This rearrangement joins TRBV6-6 to TRBJ2-2; D perhaps matches TRBD1 (6 bases). CDR1 and CDR2 from the germline V gene are MNHNY and SVGAGI (reference sequence). V shed 4 bases and J shed 3 bases, with 9 bases lying between them. This CDR3 comprises 14 residues. The CDR3, as DNA: TGTGCCAGCAGTTTTGGACAGTACACCGGGGAGCTGTTTTTT. Translating gives CASSFGQYTGELFF.